The clone carrying this TCR beta chain is classed as medium-sized. TCR libraries were prepared from around 15 ng of total RNA with the QIAseq Immune Repertoire TCR panel. TCRdb ran MiXCR on the reads and lists one entry per CDR3 protein. The profile shows 400 to 500 distinct CDR3 sequences, about a tenth of them singletons. The data stem from a study of circulating CD8 cells and anti-PD-1 response in melanoma. This CDR3 region has 17 residues. Germline V gene lookup returns CDR1 SGHTA and CDR2 FQGNSA. V was clipped by 5 bases and J by 0 bases, with 16 bases between them. Sorting of live CD3+CD8+TCRalphabeta+ cells by PD-1 and/or TIGIT gave four subsets.

J is TRBJ1-4 and V is TRBV7-2, with a tentative D call TRBD1 (5 bases). The receptor comes from a human donor with melanoma. The sequences come from CD8+ T cells from PBMCs, collected at baseline or after one month of anti-PD-1 therapy (not recorded which). This CDR3 is CASSHYGHPTTNEKLFF. CDR3 in DNA: TGTGCCAGCAGCCACTACGGACATCCTACAACTAATGAAAAACTGTTTTTT.